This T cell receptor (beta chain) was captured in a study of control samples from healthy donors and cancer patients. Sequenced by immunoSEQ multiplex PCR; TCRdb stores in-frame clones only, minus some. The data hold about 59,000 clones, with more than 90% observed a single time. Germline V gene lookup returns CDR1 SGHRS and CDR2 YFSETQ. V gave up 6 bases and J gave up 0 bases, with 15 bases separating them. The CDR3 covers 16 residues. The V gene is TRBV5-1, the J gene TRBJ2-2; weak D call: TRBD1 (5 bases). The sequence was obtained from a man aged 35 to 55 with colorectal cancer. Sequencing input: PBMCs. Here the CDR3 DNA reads TGCGCCAGCAATCTCGGACAACAAGCGAACACCGGGGAGCTGTTTTTT. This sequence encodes CASNLGQQANTGELFF.